This T cell receptor beta chain was captured by sequencing in a study of T cells in Graves' hyperthyroidism and ophthalmopathy. Study as a whole: Peripheral blood collection took place at initial diagnosis, before any treatment. Broader study findings: Ophthalmopathy stood apart from stable hyperthyroidism in a 13 V-J model. Blood also carried most thyroid clonotypes expanded above 0.001.

CDR1 and CDR2 from the germline V gene are DFQATT and SNEGSKA (reference sequence). The CDR3 is made up of 12 amino acids. The investigators amplified TCR beta CDR3 regions from RNA transcripts. TCR CDR3 underwent first-round RT-PCR with the HTBI primer set. Using its own MiXCR run on the multiplex PCR reads, TCRdb lists one record per CDR3 protein. This sample has hundreds of thousands of distinct CDR3 sequences, with over 35% found just once. A remark on this clonotype: Its matching antigen is unknown. This may stem from a read error, because a much larger clone lies one nucleotide away.

Recently diagnosed hyperthyroidism of less than 2 months' duration affected patients aged 18 to 65. The chain links TRBV20-1 to TRBJ1-2; D call uncertain. Specimen: blood. The TCR originated in a man in his late teens or twenties with Graves' hyperthyroidism. The CDR3 DNA reads TGCAGTGCTACGAGGGTCAACTATGGCTACGCCTTC. Translating it yields CSATRVNYGYAF.